The sequence of this T cell receptor (beta chain) was determined in a study of blood T cell repertoires in COVID-19. Study details: Acute and convalescent COVID-19 specimens originated in the United States, Italy and Spain. Nucleic acid was either cDNA or gDNA, and it came from T cells, B-cell-depleted T cells, or PBMCs.

Germline V gene lookup returns CDR1 SGHRS and CDR2 YFSETQ. The CDR3 loop spans 15 amino acids. With V trimmed by 0 bases and J by 1 base, 3 bases remained unmatched. About this clone: Other DNA sequences in the sample encode the same CDR3.

Under the authors' procedure: Amplification from reference gene primers served as the basis for estimated nucleated cell counts. Here immunoSEQ multiplex PCR was the method, and the copy in TCRdb shows in-frame clones only, minus some. V, J and clone size are taken as reported in that table, and D and trimming were inferred from the DNA itself. This sample yields tens of thousands of clones, of which 88% are seen a single time; under 8.5% belongs to the top ten. The sequence was collected from a man in his 60s with active COVID-19. The chain couples TRBV5-1 to TRBJ2-5; 7 nucleotides agree with TRBD1. Source material: peripheral blood. CDR3 residues: CASSLVAGGQETQYF. The CDR3 bases are TGCGCCAGCAGCTTGGTAGCAGGGGGCCAAGAGACCCAGTACTTC. The full variable domain, its missing parts supplied by reference TRBV5-1 and TRBJ2-5, is KAGVTQTPRYLIKTRGQQVTLSCSPISGHRSVSWYQQTPGQGLQFLFEYFSETQRNKGNFPGRFSGRQFSNSRSEMNVSTLELGDSALYLCASSLVAGGQETQYFGPGTRLLVL.